The present T cell receptor (beta chain) was sequenced within a study of T cells in Graves' hyperthyroidism and ophthalmopathy (dated by TCRdb to about 2019). A note on the overall study: Peripheral blood samples were taken at initial diagnosis, before any treatment was given. To identify distinguishing TCR V-J signatures, a discovery cohort of around 100 patients was used, comprising 43 with Graves' ophthalmopathy and approximately 57 with stable Graves' hyperthyroidism. Whether ophthalmopathy could be predicted prospectively was tested in an independent validation cohort made up of approximately 19 hyperthyroidism patients plus 17 patients who later progressed to ophthalmopathy. The 100 or so discovery patients were divided at random into training and test sets in a 7:3 ratio. In about 6 Graves' hyperthyroidism patients, the study also compared T-cell repertoires from thyroid tissue with T-cell repertoires from blood. After sampling, hyperthyroidism patients received methimazole starting at 30 mg daily, and ophthalmopathy patients received high-dose intravenous methylprednisolone. TCR Vbeta CDR3 sequencing of 140 or so peripheral blood samples (43 ophthalmopathy, around 80 hyperthyroidism and 17 progressor patients) is reported in the paper. General findings and caveats noted by the study authors: A model built on a 13 V-J signature distinguished ophthalmopathy from stable hyperthyroidism, reaching roughly 88% sensitivity and 81.08% specificity in cross-validation and 80%/75% in testing. Most expanded thyroid clonotypes (frequency above 0.001) were also detected in blood, suggesting blood repertoires may reflect thyroid immune responses. In validation, the model predicted progression to ophthalmopathy with approximately 69% sensitivity and about 72% specificity, a median of approximately 6.5 months before onset. Sample size was not statistically predetermined, and investigators were not blinded to group allocation.

This clonotype was detected a few times. Its antigen is still unknown. The sample holds no much larger clone one base away, and base qualities are not on file. Stable Graves' hyperthyroidism was defined as no progression to ophthalmopathy during 18 months of follow-up. Hyperthyroidism patients were aged 18 to 65 years and newly diagnosed, with disease duration of less than 2 months. Exclusion was applied to patients with uncontrolled infections, other autoimmune diseases, pregnancy or lactation. Diagnoses relied on clinical symptoms, serum thyroxine and TRAb, thyroid ultrasound and orbital computed tomography. PBMCs were separated from roughly 10 ml of fresh peripheral blood using Ficoll-Paque density gradient centrifugation. Total RNA was extracted with Trizol reagent, and quality was checked on an Agilent 2100 Bioanalyzer. Amplification of TCR beta CDR3 regions was carried out from RNA transcripts. The first round of RT-PCR for the TCR CDR3 was performed with the HTBI primer set and the Qiagen OneStep RT-PCR kit. Libraries were constructed in a second round of multiplex PCR, after which size selection and purification were carried out. Libraries were sequenced paired-end with 100 bp reads on an Illumina HiSeq2000. The study's own analysis went as follows. SOAPnuke was used to process the raw data, throwing out any read that contained adapters or uncalled bases, had a mean Phred below 15, or lacked an exact constant-primer or identifier match. High-quality paired reads were merged using COPE v1.2.5, and each unique nucleotide sequence was defined as a clonotype. MiTCR v1.1 was used to align the clonotypes against IMGT TRBV, TRBD and TRBJ reference segments. Only V-J combinations with frequency above 0.0001, covering roughly 99% of repertoires, were analysed. A TCS score was defined as the ratio of F50 (clonal expansion) to E x V (chaos), with BLOSUM62-based TCRdist applied between CDR3 peptides within each V-J. Welch's t-statistics and random forest reduced 450 to 600 V-J features to roughly 13, which were used in a naive Bayes classifier (R e1071). TCRdb's own reprocessing of the public reads used fastp at Q25 and MiXCR and kept productive beta chains. Entries that share a CDR3 protein sequence are merged under the most common genes and DNA. None of the V and J calls come from the authors' own analysis; TCRdb made them. The sample yields some 510,000 distinct CDR3 sequences; roughly 20% were counted once. The top ten clonotypes cover around 27% of the sample.

The CDR3 covers 14 residues, taking in both the cysteine and the phenylalanine. Solely the CDR3 DNA is kept, with 42 bases framed from the first base. For CDR1 and CDR2, the germline V gene lists MNHNS and SASEGT. V gives up 10 bases and J gives up 2 bases, and the segment between their germline ends measures 15 bases. The TCR comes from a young man with Graves' hyperthyroidism. The sequenced material came from blood. This receptor chain uses TRBV6-1 and TRBJ1-3, and perhaps TRBD1 as D gene, on 5 matching bases. The nucleotides read TGTGCCACCTGGACGGGGGGAACTGGAAACACCATATATTTT. Its amino acids are CATWTGGTGNTIYF.